Listed below are T cell receptor beta chains from one sample, sequenced in a study of blood T cell repertoires in COVID-19. Here immunoSEQ multiplex PCR was the method, and the copy in TCRdb shows in-frame clones only, minus some. The sample includes a few hundred thousand clones, approximately 92% of them seen just once. Sequencing was done on a sample of PBMCs or T cells enriched from blood (not recorded which). The receptor source for this set is a woman in her late teens or twenties who had recovered from COVID-19. Both conserved end residues are part of each CDR3. Fields, in order: clone size, D gene, V gene, J gene, CDR3 DNA, CDR3 protein. A D gene is named only where the DNA matches it firmly. Only some rows state a clone size, as once, few, many or a class for expanded clones.

-	TRBD1	TRBV4-1	TRBJ2-7	TGCGCCAGCAGCCTCGGACAGGAAGTTCGCGAGCAGTACTTC	CASSLGQEVREQYF
-	TRBD1	TRBV9	TRBJ1-1	TGTGCCAGCAGCGAGAGGGACAGGGGGTTTAGGACTGAAGCTTTCTTT	CASSERDRGFRTEAFF
-	-	TRBV12-5	TRBJ2-5	TGTGCTAGTGGTTTTTCGTACCAAGAGACCCAGTACTTC	CASGFSYQETQYF
-	-	TRBV18	TRBJ1-3	TGTGCCAGCTCACCGGCGGGGTCAGTAAACACCATATATTTT	CASSPAGSVNTIYF
-	-	TRBV9	TRBJ2-5	TGTGCCAGCAGCGTAGCGGTACAAGAGACCCAGTACTTC	CASSVAVQETQYF
-	-	TRBV7-8	TRBJ2-3	TGTGCCAGCAGCTTAGAAGGGGGGGAGCGGAACACAGATACGCAGTATTTT	CASSLEGGERNTDTQYF
-	TRBD1	TRBV27	TRBJ1-1	TGTGCCAGCAGTTTATCAGGGACAGGGGAGACTGAAGCTTTCTTT	CASSLSGTGETEAFF
-	TRBD1	TRBV5-1	TRBJ2-4	TGCGCCAGCAGCCCGACAGGGATGTTGGGCAAAAACATTCAGTACTTC	CASSPTGMLGKNIQYF
-	TRBD2	TRBV11-2	TRBJ2-2	TGTGCCAGCAGCTTAGTGACTAGCGCCTCGACCGGGGAGCTGTTTTTT	CASSLVTSASTGELFF
-	TRBD2	TRBV4-1	TRBJ2-3	TGCGCCAGCAGCCAAGCTAGCGGGGGCGCAGATACGCAGTATTTT	CASSQASGGADTQYF
-	-	TRBV28	TRBJ1-1	TGTGCCAGCAGTTTATGGGGGGCAGCTTTCTTT	CASSLWGAAFF
-	TRBD1	TRBV4-1	TRBJ1-5	TGCGCCAGCAGCCAAGAAAAGACAGGGTCTCAGCCCCAGCATTTT	CASSQEKTGSQPQHF
-	-	TRBV4-2	TRBJ1-1	TGTGCCAGCAGCCAAGGAGTGGGTCGTCAGGTGGACACTGAAGCTTTCTTT	CASSQGVGRQVDTEAFF
-	TRBD1	TRBV28	TRBJ1-5	TGTGCCAGCAGTTATCCACAGGGGGCCCAGCCCCAGCATTTT	CASSYPQGAQPQHF
-	-	TRBV23-1	TRBJ1-2	TGCGCCAGCAGTCAATCTCGTCGGAACTATGGCTACACCTTC	CASSQSRRNYGYTF
-	-	TRBV4-1	TRBJ1-5	TGCGCCAGCAGCCAAGGAGTATCCCAGCCCCAGCATTTT	CASSQGVSQPQHF
-	-	TRBV19	TRBJ2-2	TGTGCCAGTAAAAGCTCTGGGGGCTTCGGGGAGCTGTTTTTT	CASKSSGGFGELFF
-	TRBD1	TRBV9	TRBJ2-7	TGTGCCAGCAGCGTAGGGGAGACAGGGGGCTTCTACGAGCAGTACTTC	CASSVGETGGFYEQYF
once	-	TRBV28	TRBJ2-7	TGTGCCAGCAGTTTAGCGGGGGCCTTCTCCTACGAGCAGTACTTC	CASSLAGAFSYEQYF
-	-	TRBV13	TRBJ1-4	TGTGCCAGCAGCCGGCGGGTAGGGGAGGGTGAAAAACTGTTTTTT	CASSRRVGEGEKLFF
-	TRBD1	TRBV28	TRBJ1-2	TGTGCCAGCAGCTCCGACAGGGTCGGCTATGGCTACACCTTC	CASSSDRVGYGYTF
-	TRBD1	TRBV2	TRBJ1-3	TGTGCCAGCAGGTGGACAGGGATCATCTCTGGAAACACCATATATTTT	CASRWTGIISGNTIYF
-	TRBD2	TRBV4-1	TRBJ2-3	TGCGCCAGCAGCCAAACCGGTGGACTAGCCACAAGAGATACGCAGTATTTT	CASSQTGGLATRDTQYF
-	TRBD1	TRBV18	TRBJ1-4	TGTGCCAGCTCACCGGGGGACAGGGAAAAACTGTTTTTT	CASSPGDREKLFF
once	-	TRBV12-3/TRBV12-4	TRBJ2-1	TGTGCCAGCAGTTCATCCAATGAGCAGTTCTTC	CASSSSNEQFF
-	-	TRBV27	TRBJ2-4	TGTGCCAGACATGGAGCAGCCTGCATTCAGTACTTC	CARHGAACIQYF
-	TRBD2	TRBV4-1	TRBJ2-1	TGCGCCAGCAGCCACATATCGGGACTAGCGGGATACAATGAGCAGTTCTTC	CASSHISGLAGYNEQFF
once	-	TRBV7-9	TRBJ1-2	TGTGCCAGCAGCTCAACAATAGACAGTTTTAACTATGGCTACACCTTC	CASSSTIDSFNYGYTF
-	-	TRBV15	TRBJ1-5	TGTGCCACCAGCCCCCGAGTAGGGAGGCAGCCCCAGCATTTT	CATSPRVGRQPQHF
-	TRBD2	TRBV7-3	TRBJ2-3	TGTGCCAGCAGCTTGGGGACTAGCGTTAGCACAGATACGCAGTATTTT	CASSLGTSVSTDTQYF
-	-	TRBV29-1	TRBJ2-3	TGCAGCGTGGCGTGGGGAGACACAGATACGCAGTATTTT	CSVAWGDTDTQYF
-	-	TRBV19	TRBJ1-6	TGTGCCAGTAGTATACGAGGCGCTAATAATTCACCCCTCCACTTT	CASSIRGANNSPLHF
-	TRBD1	TRBV2	TRBJ1-4	TGTGCCAGTACGGACAGGGGAGGCGAAAAACTGTTTTTT	CASTDRGGEKLFF
-	TRBD1	TRBV10-2	TRBJ1-2	TGCGCCAGCAGTGAGACCCTCGACAGGGCGTATGGCTACACCTTC	CASSETLDRAYGYTF
-	TRBD1	TRBV11-2	TRBJ1-1	TGTGCCAGCAGACGACCAGGGGGCACTGAAGCTTTCTTT	CASRRPGGTEAFF
-	-	TRBV7-8	TRBJ2-7	TGTGCCAGCAGCTTAAGGGGGTTGTACGAGCAGTACTTC	CASSLRGLYEQYF
-	TRBD1	TRBV5-1	TRBJ1-1	TGCGCCAGCAGGGAGAGGACAGGGCAGGTTGGGGACACTGAAGCTTTCTTT	CASRERTGQVGDTEAFF
-	-	TRBV7-2	TRBJ2-7	TGTGCCAGCAGCTTTCTGACAGGTCGCGAGCAGTACTTC	CASSFLTGREQYF
-	TRBD1	TRBV15	TRBJ1-1	TGTGCCACCAGCAGAGGGACAGGGTACGAAGCTTTCTTT	CATSRGTGYEAFF
-	TRBD1	TRBV11-1	TRBJ2-5	TGTGCCAGCAGCCGACAGGGGGCGATAAAGACCCAGTACTTC	CASSRQGAIKTQYF
-	TRBD2	TRBV28	TRBJ2-1	TGTGCCAGTCTCCGGACTAGCGGGGACAATGAGCAGTTCTTC	CASLRTSGDNEQFF
-	-	TRBV5-8	TRBJ2-3	TGTGCCAGCACCCTGGGGGCAGGCTACACAGATACGCAGTATTTT	CASTLGAGYTDTQYF
-	TRBD1	TRBV6-6	TRBJ1-1	TGTGCCAGCAGTTACTACGGACAGGGGGGTTCAGCTTTCTTT	CASSYYGQGGSAFF
-	-	TRBV5-1	TRBJ1-1	TGCGCCAGCAGTCAGGGGAGACGGGCTTTCTTT	CASSQGRRAFF
-	-	TRBV29-1	TRBJ1-2	TGCAGCGTTGAAGCGGATATACAGGGTACTATTGGCTACACCTTC	CSVEADIQGTIGYTF
-	TRBD1	TRBV30	TRBJ1-2	TGTGCCTGGAGCACCTCGACAGGGGGATATCCTAACTATGGCTACACCTTC	CAWSTSTGGYPNYGYTF
once	TRBD1	TRBV2	TRBJ2-5	TGTGCCAGCAGTGGAACCGGGACAGAGAAAGAGACCCAGTACTTC	CASSGTGTEKETQYF
few	-	TRBV6-5	TRBJ1-4	TGTGCCAGCCGCCCGGACAGTAGGGAAAAACTGTTTTTT	CASRPDSREKLFF
-	-	TRBV19	TRBJ1-2	TGTGCCAGTACCTGGTTCGATCAGGGAAACTATGGCTACACCTTC	CASTWFDQGNYGYTF
-	TRBD1	TRBV2	TRBJ1-2	TGTGCCAGCAGTCCGACAGGGTCGGGCTATGGCTACACCTTC	CASSPTGSGYGYTF
-	-	TRBV19	TRBJ1-1	TGTGCCAGTACTACGACAGTGGGGACTGAAGCTTTCTTT	CASTTTVGTEAFF
once	-	TRBV29-1	TRBJ2-7	TGCAGCGTAAGAGGACAGAGCTACGAGCAGTACTTC	CSVRGQSYEQYF
-	-	TRBV5-1	TRBJ2-1	TGCGCCAGCAGCTTGAACAGGGACAATGAGCAGTTCTTC	CASSLNRDNEQFF
-	-	TRBV19	TRBJ1-5	TGTGCCAGTAGTGCACTCGGGGGTCAGCCCCAGCATTTT	CASSALGGQPQHF
-	TRBD2	TRBV14	TRBJ2-5	TGTGCCAGCAGCCCCCTTGGGGCGGGGGGGGAAGAGACCCAGTACTTC	CASSPLGAGGEETQYF
-	TRBD2	TRBV4-1	TRBJ2-3	TGCGCCAGCAGCCAGGGACTAGCCACAGATACGCAGTATTTT	CASSQGLATDTQYF
-	-	TRBV27	TRBJ1-2	TGTGCCAGCAGTCTCTTTCCTAACTATGGCTACACCTTC	CASSLFPNYGYTF
-	-	TRBV28	TRBJ2-3	TGTGCCAGCGCAAGGGGGTCTAGCGGAGACACAGATACGCAGTATTTT	CASARGSSGDTDTQYF
-	TRBD1	TRBV5-8	TRBJ1-6	TGTGCCAGCGCCACACAGGGGGCCGTCTATAATTCACCCCTCCACTTT	CASATQGAVYNSPLHF